These T cell receptor beta chains were read from a single sample in a study of cytomegalovirus exposure and HLA in healthy donors. Assay used: immunoSEQ multiplex PCR; TCRdb lists only in-frame clones, some missing. The table includes roughly 200,000 clones, 80% to 85% detected once. Material for sequencing was PBMCs. Receptor source: a woman aged 30 to 39 in good health and CMV-seronegative. CDR3s include the opening cysteine and the closing phenylalanine or tryptophan. A D gene is named only where the DNA matches it firmly. Part of the rows lack a size; the others show once, few, many or a class for expanded clones.

d_gene: TRBD1
j_gene: TRBJ2-1
v_gene: TRBV27
abundance: .
CDR3aa: CASSFATGSYNEQFF
CDR3nt: TGTGCCAGCAGTTTCGCGACAGGGTCCTACAATGAGCAGTTCTTC

d_gene: TRBD1
j_gene: TRBJ2-7
v_gene: TRBV5-1
abundance: .
CDR3aa: CASSFTGGSAYEQYF
CDR3nt: TGCGCCAGCAGCTTTACAGGGGGTAGTGCCTACGAGCAGTACTTC

d_gene: TRBD2
j_gene: TRBJ2-1
v_gene: TRBV7-9
abundance: .
CDR3aa: CASSSSGRVSYNEQFF
CDR3nt: TGTGCCAGCAGCAGTAGCGGGAGGGTCTCCTACAATGAGCAGTTCTTC

d_gene: .
j_gene: TRBJ1-5
v_gene: TRBV5-1
abundance: .
CDR3aa: CASSLGGSNQPQHF
CDR3nt: TGCGCCAGCAGCTTAGGGGGTAGCAATCAGCCCCAGCATTTT

d_gene: .
j_gene: TRBJ1-1
v_gene: TRBV5-1
abundance: few
CDR3aa: CASSGDLTEAFF
CDR3nt: TGCGCCAGCAGCGGGGACTTGACTGAAGCTTTCTTT

d_gene: TRBD1
j_gene: TRBJ1-2
v_gene: TRBV19
abundance: few
CDR3aa: CASSIGTGNSYGYTF
CDR3nt: TGTGCCAGTAGTATCGGGACAGGAAATAGCTATGGCTACACCTTC

d_gene: .
j_gene: TRBJ1-6
v_gene: TRBV7-2
abundance: .
CDR3aa: CASSYESSYNSPLHF
CDR3nt: TGTGCCAGCAGCTACGAGAGCTCCTATAATTCACCCCTCCACTTT

d_gene: .
j_gene: TRBJ1-2
v_gene: TRBV4-2
abundance: .
CDR3aa: CASSQGGMDYGYTF
CDR3nt: TGTGCCAGCAGCCAAGGAGGCATGGACTATGGCTACACCTTC

d_gene: TRBD1
j_gene: TRBJ1-1
v_gene: TRBV11-3
abundance: once
CDR3aa: CASSLGSGGSAFF
CDR3nt: TGTGCCAGCAGCTTAGGTTCAGGGGGTTCCGCTTTCTTT

d_gene: .
j_gene: TRBJ2-5
v_gene: TRBV10-2
abundance: .
CDR3aa: CASSEGGRGETQYF
CDR3nt: TGCGCCAGCAGTGAGGGGGGGCGGGGGGAGACCCAGTACTTC

d_gene: TRBD1
j_gene: TRBJ2-1
v_gene: TRBV2
abundance: .
CDR3aa: CASKQGQSYNEQFF
CDR3nt: TGTGCCAGCAAGCAGGGACAGTCTTACAATGAGCAGTTCTTC

d_gene: TRBD1
j_gene: TRBJ1-5
v_gene: TRBV19
abundance: .
CDR3aa: CASRRIKTGEMEPQHF
CDR3nt: TGTGCCAGTAGGAGAATTAAGACAGGGGAGATGGAGCCCCAGCATTTT

d_gene: TRBD2
j_gene: TRBJ2-2
v_gene: TRBV7-6
abundance: .
CDR3aa: CASSTTSGGAGELFF
CDR3nt: TGTGCCAGCAGCACGACTAGCGGAGGGGCCGGGGAGCTGTTTTTT

d_gene: .
j_gene: TRBJ2-7
v_gene: TRBV2
abundance: .
CDR3aa: CASSRQAYEQYF
CDR3nt: TGTGCCAGTTCCCGACAAGCCTACGAGCAGTACTTC

d_gene: .
j_gene: TRBJ2-1
v_gene: TRBV6-5
abundance: .
CDR3aa: CASSSTSFNEQFF
CDR3nt: TGTGCCAGCAGTAGCACTAGTTTTAATGAGCAGTTCTTC

d_gene: TRBD1
j_gene: TRBJ1-4
v_gene: TRBV19
abundance: .
CDR3aa: CASSIDRDYEKLFF
CDR3nt: TGTGCCAGTAGTATTGACAGGGACTATGAAAAACTGTTTTTT

d_gene: TRBD2
j_gene: TRBJ2-1
v_gene: TRBV14
abundance: .
CDR3aa: CASSQEEGVGTRRYNEQFF
CDR3nt: TGTGCCAGCAGCCAAGAGGAAGGGGTTGGGACTAGGCGTTACAATGAGCAGTTCTTC